This is a list of T cell receptor beta chains from one sample in a study of siplizumab effects on memory and regulatory T cells. The repertoire was sequenced with immunoSEQ multiplex PCR; TCRdb's copy has only in-frame clones and lacks some. The sample has some 110,000 clones; more than 85% are singletons. Sequenced: CD4+ T cells sorted from blood. Every receptor here comes from a human donor in good health. Both conserved end residues are part of each CDR3. D genes are given only for firm matches. A row's size may be missing; if present it is once, few, many or a size class.

V	size	D	J	length	CDR3	DNA
TRBV19	.	TRBD1	TRBJ2-4	15	CASSKGQVAKNIQYF	TGTGCCAGTAGTAAGGGACAGGTAGCCAAAAACATTCAGTACTTC
TRBV11-3	.	.	TRBJ2-1	15	CASSLEKASYNEQFF	TGTGCCAGCAGCTTAGAGAAGGCCTCCTACAATGAGCAGTTCTTC
TRBV7-2	.	.	TRBJ1-1	15	CASSSRTVMNTEAFF	TGTGCCAGCAGCTCACGGACGGTCATGAACACTGAAGCTTTCTTT
TRBV10-3	.	.	TRBJ2-3	15	CATSGGGGGTDTQYF	TGTGCCACATCGGGAGGGGGCGGAGGCACAGATACGCAGTATTTT
TRBV6-5	.	TRBD2	TRBJ2-7	14	CASSYIAGGYEQYF	TGTGCCAGCAGTTACATAGCGGGAGGCTACGAGCAGTACTTC
TRBV18	.	.	TRBJ2-1	15	CASSPRDRPKSEQFF	TGTGCCAGCTCACCACGGGACCGTCCTAAGAGTGAGCAGTTCTTC
TRBV4-2	.	TRBD2	TRBJ2-1	24	CASSHPGLAGGGETPRRSYNEQFF	TGTGCCAGCAGCCACCCCGGGCTAGCGGGGGGAGGCGAAACGCCAAGGAGATCCTACAATGAGCAGTTCTTC
TRBV5-1	.	.	TRBJ2-5	14	CASSLSGAQETQYF	TGCGCCAGCAGCTTGTCAGGGGCCCAAGAGACCCAGTACTTC
TRBV5-5	.	.	TRBJ2-6	18	CASSLGQRFSSGANVLTF	TGTGCCAGCAGCTTAGGCCAGAGATTTAGCTCTGGGGCCAACGTCCTGACTTTC
TRBV7-8	.	TRBD1	TRBJ1-1	14	CASSRRTGETEAFF	TGTGCCAGCAGCAGGCGGACAGGGGAGACTGAAGCTTTCTTT
TRBV9	.	.	TRBJ2-5	15	CASSVGSSVGETQYF	TGTGCCAGCAGCGTAGGTTCCAGCGTCGGAGAGACCCAGTACTTC
TRBV5-1	.	TRBD1	TRBJ2-2	15	CASSLGTGRGGELFF	TGCGCCAGCAGCCTTGGGACAGGGCGAGGCGGGGAGCTGTTTTTT
TRBV4-1	.	TRBD2	TRBJ2-5	15	CASSQAGLAGATQYF	TGCGCCAGCAGCCAAGCGGGACTAGCGGGAGCCACCCAGTACTTC
TRBV7-2	.	TRBD1	TRBJ2-7	15	CASSLIQGVSYEQYF	TGTGCCAGCAGCTTGATACAGGGGGTCTCCTACGAGCAGTACTTC
TRBV6-1	once	.	TRBJ2-3	15	CASSEGVSSTDTQYF	TGTGCCAGCAGTGAAGGAGTATCTAGCACAGATACGCAGTATTTT
TRBV19	.	TRBD1	TRBJ2-1	15	CASSMTDRAFNEQFF	TGTGCCAGTAGTATGACGGACAGGGCCTTCAATGAGCAGTTCTTC
TRBV4-1	.	.	TRBJ2-7	13	CASSAARDYEQYF	TGCGCCAGCAGCGCCGCCCGGGACTACGAGCAGTACTTC
TRBV5-1	.	TRBD1	TRBJ2-5	17	CASSPYADRGLRETQYF	TGCGCCAGCAGCCCTTACGCCGACAGGGGGCTTAGGGAGACCCAGTACTTC
TRBV5-5	.	TRBD1	TRBJ1-2	15	CASSETRTGGKGYTF	TGTGCCAGCAGCGAGACACGGACAGGGGGAAAGGGCTACACCTTC
TRBV2	.	TRBD1	TRBJ2-3	12	CASSVSGGRQYF	TGTGCCAGCAGTGTGTCAGGGGGCCGGCAGTATTTT
TRBV6-6	.	.	TRBJ1-1	14	CASSPQRQGQEAFF	TGTGCCAGCAGTCCCCAGCGCCAAGGGCAAGAAGCTTTCTTT
TRBV28	.	TRBD2	TRBJ2-3	15	CASNRSGARRDTQYF	TGTGCCAGCAACCGTAGCGGGGCAAGGCGGGATACGCAGTATTTT
TRBV4-3	.	.	TRBJ1-3	16	CASSQEPGALGNTIYF	TGCGCCAGCAGCCAAGAGCCCGGGGCGCTAGGAAACACCATATATTTT
TRBV14	once	.	TRBJ1-1	15	CASSQVGGLNTEAFF	TGTGCCAGCAGCCAAGTGGGGGGTCTGAACACTGAAGCTTTCTTT
TRBV5-4	.	.	TRBJ1-2	13	CASSLGGSYGYTF	TGTGCCAGCAGCTTGGGGGGGAGCTATGGCTACACCTTC
TRBV5-1	.	.	TRBJ2-5	13	CASSLQVQETQYF	TGCGCCAGCAGCTTACAGGTCCAAGAGACCCAGTACTTC
TRBV4-2	.	.	TRBJ2-3	17	CASSQDRRVSRGDTQYF	TGTGCCAGCAGCCAAGATAGGAGGGTCAGTAGGGGAGATACGCAGTATTTT
TRBV5-4	.	TRBD2	TRBJ2-7	12	CAQGGGPYEQYF	TGTGCCCAAGGCGGGGGTCCCTACGAGCAGTACTTC
TRBV2	.	TRBD1	TRBJ1-4	13	CATNRGEKEKLFF	TGTGCCACCAACAGGGGAGAGAAAGAAAAACTGTTTTTT
TRBV7-2	.	.	TRBJ2-1	12	CASSLGGREPFF	TGTGCCAGCAGCTTAGGTGGCCGGGAACCGTTCTTC
TRBV6-1	.	TRBD1	TRBJ2-2	16	CASSVGTGGMAGELFF	TGTGCCAGCAGTGTCGGGACAGGGGGAATGGCCGGGGAGCTGTTTTTT
TRBV6-6	.	TRBD1	TRBJ1-1	14	CASSQDRAGTEAFF	TGTGCCAGCAGTCAGGACAGGGCGGGGACTGAAGCTTTCTTT
TRBV21-1	.	.	TRBJ2-7	15	CASSNVTNPAGEQYF	TGTGCCAGCAGCAATGTGACAAACCCGGCGGGAGAGCAGTACTTC
TRBV7-6	.	.	TRBJ2-1	13	CASSLLKYNEQFF	TGTGCCAGCAGCTTGTTAAAATACAATGAGCAGTTCTTC
TRBV9	.	TRBD2	TRBJ2-3	15	CASTFLAGGSDTQYF	TGTGCCAGCACCTTCCTAGCGGGAGGCTCAGATACGCAGTATTTT
TRBV4-2	once	TRBD1	TRBJ2-5	12	CASGQAGETQYF	TGTGCCAGCGGACAGGCTGGGGAGACCCAGTACTTC